This entry is about one TCR beta chain. In its sample, this clonotype was seen a few times. It lacks a known antigen. No clone much larger than this one lies a single base away; base qualities are absent. The donors were 40 or so Caucasian individuals from Russia, aged 6 to 90 years, who were systemically healthy. Each donor gave approximately 9.3 milliliters of peripheral blood, collected into EDTA-treated Vacutainer tubes. Ficoll-Paque density-gradient centrifugation was used to isolate PBMCs, with at least 6.5 million obtained per sample. Trizol reagent was used to extract total RNA from the PBMCs, yielding at least 5 micrograms per sample. For every donor, flow cytometry on a PBMC aliquot measured the percentage of naive CD45RAhigh/CD27high T cells. These data belong to a study of blood T cells in healthy people across ages (dated by TCRdb to between 2014 and 2017). About the investigation overall: In model experiments, template switching captured about one uniquely barcoded TCR beta cDNA molecule for every two T cells. Four age groups were formed from the donors: young (average 16 years), middle-aged (approximately 40), aged (about 62) and long-lived (roughly 88). To avoid experimental bias, donors of different ages were distributed randomly across sequencing lanes. The study measured age-related changes in TCR beta repertoire diversity using deep sequencing normalized with unique cDNA molecular identifiers. For two donors (one aged 18 to 30 and one aged 80 or older), the study analyzed two additional independent replicas of 1 million unique cDNA reads from the same blood draw. Broader findings and caveats from the paper: The long-lived group showed more naive CD4+ T cells, fewer expanded clones and increased TCR diversity than the aged group, suggesting age selection. As age increased, observed TCR beta diversity per million T cells dropped in a roughly linear way, and a significant reduction was already evident by age 40. The CMV infection status of donors was not known, potentially confounding age-related changes in expanded clonotypes. There was a strong correlation between observed TCR beta diversity and the percentage of naive T cells measured by flow cytometry. Estimates of total diversity based on one million sequenced T cells were regarded as lower bounds and as underestimates. Because profiling used bulk unsorted PBMCs, naive and antigen-experienced compartments could not be compared conclusively.

Libraries were constructed by 5' RACE. Sequencing relied on an Illumina HiSeq 2500. The second PCR ran for about 7 to 11 cycles and used a J-beta primer mix along with a sample-barcoded 5' primer. A unique molecular identifier was introduced onto each TCR beta cDNA molecule by a template-switch 5' adaptor carrying 12 random nucleotides. Each sample yielded at least 2.5 million CDR3-containing paired-end reads. First-strand cDNA was synthesized from all RNA with the Mint cDNA synthesis kit, primed by a TRBC-specific oligonucleotide. All cDNA was treated with uracil-DNA glycosylase and then went through a first 18-cycle PCR with the universal primers M1SS and BC2_uni_R. Regarding the original processing steps: For normalization, 1 million high-quality reads, each with a distinct molecular identifier, were randomly selected from each sample. Instead of being binned into consensus sequences, reads that shared molecular identifiers were thrown out. CDR3 identification, clonotype clustering and error correction used MiTCR with a Q25 quality threshold and the strictest error-elimination algorithm. A nonparametric unseen species model with Euler transformation was used to estimate lower-bound total TCR beta diversity. In TCRdb, the public reads were trimmed at Q25 with fastp and aligned with MiXCR, with productive beta chains retained. Rows are combined by CDR3 protein, so each entry shows the most common genes and DNA. TCRdb's processing, not the authors', yielded these V and J calls. The sample table shows some 750,000 distinct CDR3 sequences, and around a fifth are seen once. The ten most abundant clones make up around a fifth of the sample.

As encoded in the germline V gene (reference sequence), CDR1 is DFQATT while CDR2 is SNEGSKA. The junction carries 20 bases between V and J, which are trimmed by 3 bases and 8 bases respectively. Reading from cysteine to phenylalanine, the CDR3 counts 15 amino acids. The retained sequence is limited to the CDR3, 45 bases, with the frame set at the first base. The rearranged chain carries TRBV20-1 and TRBJ2-4; a tentative D match to TRBD2 spans 6 bases. Sequenced input: blood. The clonotype was recovered from a man aged 65-85 years in good health. The nucleotide sequence reads as follows: TGCAGTGCTAGCCTTGGGTGGCAGTGGGGGGACATTCAGTACTTC. It specifies CSASLGWQWGDIQYF.